This TCR beta chain came from a study of shared clonotypes between healthy human individuals. Donation came from healthy HIV-negative adults that had no recent acute infections or vaccinations. The authors distributed each subset's genomic DNA evenly over several immunoSEQ plates. What was sequenced on ten immunoSEQ deep assay plates was unsorted PBMC DNA. Assay used: immunoSEQ multiplex PCR; TCRdb lists only in-frame clones, some missing. The repertoire holds fewer than 600,000 clones, with roughly 80% as singletons. Looked up from germline, CDR1 is SGHAT and CDR2 is FQNNGV. V shed 5 bases and J 0 bases; nucleotides not matched to a gene: 10. The CDR3 is made up of 18 amino acids.

The sequence came from a woman in her thirties or forties in good health. Some clones in this sample may be carry-over from other donors' samples. Sequenced: PBMCs. The chain joins TRBV11-2 to TRBJ2-6; 7 bases line up with TRBD1. CDR3: CASSLRGGAGSGANVLTF. CDR3 DNA: TGTGCCAGCAGCCTTCGAGGGGGCGCAGGCTCTGGGGCCAACGTCCTGACTTTC.